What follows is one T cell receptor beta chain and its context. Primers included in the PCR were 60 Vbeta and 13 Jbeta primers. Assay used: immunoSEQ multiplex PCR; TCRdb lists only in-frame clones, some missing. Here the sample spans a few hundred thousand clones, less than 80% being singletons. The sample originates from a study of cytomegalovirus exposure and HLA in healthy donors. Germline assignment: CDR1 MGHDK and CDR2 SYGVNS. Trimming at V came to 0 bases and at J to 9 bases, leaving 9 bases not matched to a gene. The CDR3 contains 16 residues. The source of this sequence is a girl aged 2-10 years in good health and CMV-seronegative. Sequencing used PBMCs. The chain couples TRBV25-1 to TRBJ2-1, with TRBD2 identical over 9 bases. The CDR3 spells CASSEYPLAGAAEQFF. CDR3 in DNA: TGTGCCAGCAGTGAATACCCCTTAGCGGGAGCGGCTGAGCAGTTCTTC. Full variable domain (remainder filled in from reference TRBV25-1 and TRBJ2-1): EADIYQTPRYLVIGTGKKITLECSQTMGHDKMYWYQQDPGMELHLIHYSYGVNSTEKGDLSSESTVSRIRTEHFPLTLESARPSHTSQYLCASSEYPLAGAAEQFFGPGTRLTVL.